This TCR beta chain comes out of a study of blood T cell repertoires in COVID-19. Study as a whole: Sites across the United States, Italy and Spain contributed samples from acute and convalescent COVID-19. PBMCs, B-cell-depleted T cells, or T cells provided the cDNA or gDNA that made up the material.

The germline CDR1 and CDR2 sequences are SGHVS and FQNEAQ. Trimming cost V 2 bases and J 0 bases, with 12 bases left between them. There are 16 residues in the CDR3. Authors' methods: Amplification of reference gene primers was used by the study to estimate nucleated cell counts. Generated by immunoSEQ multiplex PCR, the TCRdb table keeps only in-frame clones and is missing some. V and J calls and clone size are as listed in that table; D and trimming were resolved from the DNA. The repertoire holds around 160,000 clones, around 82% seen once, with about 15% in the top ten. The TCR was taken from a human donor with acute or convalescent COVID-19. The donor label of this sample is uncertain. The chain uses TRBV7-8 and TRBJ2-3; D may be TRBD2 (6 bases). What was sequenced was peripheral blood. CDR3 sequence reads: CASSLRPSVSTDTQYF. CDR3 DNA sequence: TGTGCCAGCAGCTTACGTCCTAGCGTTAGCACAGATACGCAGTATTTT.